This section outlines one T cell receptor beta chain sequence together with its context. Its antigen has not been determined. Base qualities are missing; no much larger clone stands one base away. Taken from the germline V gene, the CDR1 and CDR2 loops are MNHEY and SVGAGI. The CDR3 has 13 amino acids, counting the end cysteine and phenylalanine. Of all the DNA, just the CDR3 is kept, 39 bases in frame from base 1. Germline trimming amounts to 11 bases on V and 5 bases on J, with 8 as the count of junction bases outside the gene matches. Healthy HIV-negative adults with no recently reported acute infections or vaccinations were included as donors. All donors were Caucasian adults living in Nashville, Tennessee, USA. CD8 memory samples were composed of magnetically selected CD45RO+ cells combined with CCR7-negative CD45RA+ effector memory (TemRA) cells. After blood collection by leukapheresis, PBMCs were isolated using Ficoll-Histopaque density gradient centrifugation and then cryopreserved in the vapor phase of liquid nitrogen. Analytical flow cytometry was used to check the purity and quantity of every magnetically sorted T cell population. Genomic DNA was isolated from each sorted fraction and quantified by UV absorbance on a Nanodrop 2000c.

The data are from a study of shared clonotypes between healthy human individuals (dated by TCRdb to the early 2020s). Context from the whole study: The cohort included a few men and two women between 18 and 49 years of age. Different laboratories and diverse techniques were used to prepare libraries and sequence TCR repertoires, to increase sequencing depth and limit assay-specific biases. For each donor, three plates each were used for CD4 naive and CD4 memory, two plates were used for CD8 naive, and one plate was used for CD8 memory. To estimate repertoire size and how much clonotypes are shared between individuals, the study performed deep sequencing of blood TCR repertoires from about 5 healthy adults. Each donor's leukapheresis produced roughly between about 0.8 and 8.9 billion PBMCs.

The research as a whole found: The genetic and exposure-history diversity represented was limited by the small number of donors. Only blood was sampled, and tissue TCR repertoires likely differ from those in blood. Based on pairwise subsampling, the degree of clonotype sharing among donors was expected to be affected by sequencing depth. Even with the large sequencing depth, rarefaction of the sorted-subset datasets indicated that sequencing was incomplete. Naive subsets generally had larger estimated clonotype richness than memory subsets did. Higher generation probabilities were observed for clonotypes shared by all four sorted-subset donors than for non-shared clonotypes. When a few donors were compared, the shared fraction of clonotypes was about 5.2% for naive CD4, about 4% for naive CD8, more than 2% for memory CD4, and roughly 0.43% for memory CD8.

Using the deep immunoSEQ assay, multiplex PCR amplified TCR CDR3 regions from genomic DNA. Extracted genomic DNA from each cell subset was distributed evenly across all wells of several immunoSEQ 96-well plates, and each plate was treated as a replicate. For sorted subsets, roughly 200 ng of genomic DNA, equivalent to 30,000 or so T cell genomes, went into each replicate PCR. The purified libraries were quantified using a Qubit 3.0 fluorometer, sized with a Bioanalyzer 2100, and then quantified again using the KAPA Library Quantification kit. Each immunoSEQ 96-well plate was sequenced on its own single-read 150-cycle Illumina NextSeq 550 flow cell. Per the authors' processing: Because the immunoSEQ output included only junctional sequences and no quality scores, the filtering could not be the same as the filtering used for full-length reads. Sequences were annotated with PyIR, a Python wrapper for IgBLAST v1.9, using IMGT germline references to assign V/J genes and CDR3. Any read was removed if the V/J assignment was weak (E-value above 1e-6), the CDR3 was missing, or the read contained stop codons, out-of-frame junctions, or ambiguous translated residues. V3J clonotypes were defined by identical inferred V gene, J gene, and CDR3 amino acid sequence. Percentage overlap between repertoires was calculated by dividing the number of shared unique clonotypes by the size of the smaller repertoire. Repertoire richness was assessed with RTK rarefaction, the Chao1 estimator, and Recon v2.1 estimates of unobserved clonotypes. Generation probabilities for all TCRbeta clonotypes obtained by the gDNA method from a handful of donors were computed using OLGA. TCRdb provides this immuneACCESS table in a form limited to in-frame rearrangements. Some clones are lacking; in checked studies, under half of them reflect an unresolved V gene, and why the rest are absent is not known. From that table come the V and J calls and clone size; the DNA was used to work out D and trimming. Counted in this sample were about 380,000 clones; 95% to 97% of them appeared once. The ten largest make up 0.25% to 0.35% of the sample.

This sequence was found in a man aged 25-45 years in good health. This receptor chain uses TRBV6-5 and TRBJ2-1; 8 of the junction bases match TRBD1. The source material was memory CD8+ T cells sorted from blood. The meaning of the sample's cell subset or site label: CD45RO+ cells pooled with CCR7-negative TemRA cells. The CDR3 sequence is CASGQGLNNEQFF. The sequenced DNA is TGTGCCTCTGGACAGGGCCTAAACAATGAGCAGTTCTTC.